A single sample gave rise to the 18 T cell receptor beta chains below, sequenced in a study of tumor-infiltrating lymphocytes in oesophageal squamous cell carcinoma. MiXCR, applied by TCRdb to the PCR reads, yields one record per CDR3 protein. The repertoire holds about 13,000 distinct CDR3 sequences, with roughly half as singletons. Sequenced: blood. All receptors derive from a male donor with esophageal squamous cell carcinoma.

With respect to this clonotype: Being one base from a much bigger clone, this may be a read error. The chain is built from TRBV5-4 and TRBJ2-1; 7 nucleotides agree with TRBD2. The J call may be mistaken, given a closer DNA end match to TRBJ2-7. Germline CDR1 SGHNT, CDR2 YYREEE (reference sequence). This CDR3 region has 17 residues. The CDR3 DNA reads as TGTGCCAGCAGCTTGTTCCGTGGGGCTAGCGGCGACAATGAGCAGTACTTC. Translation gives CASSLFRGASGDNEQYF.

The chain carries TRBV7-3 and TRBJ2-3; 7 positions match TRBD1. Trimming took 5 bases from V and 4 from J; bases not matched to a gene: 3. This CDR3 has 13 residues. Germline V gene data show CDR1 as SGHTA and CDR2 as FQGTGA. This CDR3 is CASSAQGADTQYF. The CDR3 DNA reads TGTGCCAGCAGCGCCCAGGGGGCAGATACGCAGTATTTT.

This clonotype appeared a few times. CDR3 residues: CASGLAAGTDTQYF. In nucleotides, the CDR3 is TGTGCCAGCGGACTAGCGGCGGGCACAGATACGCAGTATTTT. This chain connects TRBV7-8 to TRBJ2-3, with 10 bases matching TRBD2. Germline V gene sequence: CDR1 SGHVS, CDR2 FQNEAQ. Trimming cost V 8 bases and J 1 base; bases outside gene matches: 3. The CDR3 spans 14 residues.

Comment on this clonotype: Here the CDR3 omits its conserved ending phenylalanine or tryptophan, so a read error is the likely source. The DNA is left out, because the CDR3 cannot be placed on it with certainty; the CDR3 is given as TCRdb lists it. The rearrangement joins TRBV7-2 to TRBJ2-3; the DNA was not compared with TRBD2, the D call given in the table. The CDR3 is 17 amino acids long, termini counted. Germline CDR1 reads SGHTA; CDR2 reads FQGNSA. The CDR3 protein is CASSLEAETYNEQFFGP.

This clonotype showed up just once. The V and J genes are TRBV7-9 and TRBJ2-3, with 12 bases identical to TRBD2. TRBJ2-5 explains the end of the DNA better; the J call may be wrong. This CDR3 is 16 amino acids long. CDR1 and CDR2 from the germline V gene are SEHNR and FQNEAQ (reference sequence). In nucleotides, the CDR3 is TGTGCCAGCAGCTCTGATTCGGGACTAGCGGGAGAGACCCAGTACTTC. As protein: CASSSDSGLAGETQYF.

This clonotype has ten or more counts. The J gene is TRBJ2-5, the V gene TRBV12-3 or TRBV12-4; tentative D call: TRBD1 (8 bases). Trimming took off 7 bases at V and 11 bases at J, with 29 bases between the two ends. CDR3 length: 16 residues. CDR3 region: CASTAGVGQGANEQYF. The CDR3 nucleotides are TGTGCCAGCACCGCGGGGGTGGGGCAGGGGGCTAATGAGCAGTACTTC.

This rearrangement joins TRBV12-3 or TRBV12-4 to TRBJ2-2; 8 positions agree with TRBD1. The CDR3 is 14 amino acids. V dropped 3 bases and J dropped 5; count of bases not matched to a gene: 2. The chain's CDR3 is CASSLRQGTGELFF. In DNA form, the CDR3 reads TGTGCCAGCAGTTTGCGACAGGGGACCGGGGAGCTGTTTTTT.

About this clonotype: The CDR3 does not end in the conserved phenylalanine or tryptophan, so this is likely a read error. Because the CDR3's place on the DNA is in doubt, the DNA is left out and the CDR3 is given as listed by TCRdb. The chain carries TRBV6-1 and TRBJ2-1; TRBD1 reflects the table's D call only, with no check against the DNA. The germline CDR1 and CDR2 sequences are MNHNS and SASEGT. Counting both end residues, the CDR3 totals 17 amino acids. The CDR3 loop is CASTFEFRGSHGYTFGS.

The chain recombines TRBV10-3 with TRBJ2-7, with D perhaps assigned TRBD1 or TRBD2 (5 bases each). This CDR3 is 15 amino acids long. Trimming pared 0 bases from V and 1 base from J, leaving 10 bases between. Per germline, CDR1 ENHRY and CDR2 SYGVKD. For the CDR3, the DNA is TGTGCCATCAGTGAGTCTGGGTGGGGGTCCTACGAGCAGTACTTC. Translating it yields CAISESGWGSYEQYF.

The sample holds many counts of this clonotype. It is unclear where the CDR3 begins or ends on the DNA, so no DNA is shown, and the CDR3 is as TCRdb lists it. This chain joins TRBV12-3 or TRBV12-4 and TRBJ2-6; the table calls TRBD1, which could not be checked here. With termini counted, the CDR3 has 16 amino acids. CDR3: CASSVTYRERWLHLRF.

The genes are TRBV12-3 or TRBV12-4 and TRBJ2-7; 7 positions agree with TRBD1. Germline trimming cut 6 bases from V and 2 bases from J; bases unmatched to any gene: 7. This CDR3 comprises 14 residues. The CDR3 is CASRSHRGAYEQYF. The DNA of the CDR3 is TGTGCCAGCAGATCCCACAGGGGCGCCTACGAGCAGTACTTC.

The rearrangement joins TRBV5-1 to TRBJ2-3, with 9 positions matching TRBD2. Germline values: CDR1 SGHRS, CDR2 YFSETQ. The CDR3 length is 19 residues. V gave up 0 bases and J gave up 0 bases; unmatched junction bases: 11. CDR3 amino acids: CASSLALAGPFSSTDTQYF. The CDR3 DNA follows: TGCGCCAGCAGCTTGGCACTAGCGGGCCCATTTTCTAGCACAGATACGCAGTATTTT.

This clonotype was counted ten times or more. This chain links TRBV27 with TRBJ1-2, with TRBD1 identical over 10 bases. Germline values: CDR1 MNHEY, CDR2 SMNVEV (reference sequence). The CDR3 sequence is 16 residues long. J was trimmed by 4 bases and V by 5 bases; bases with no gene match: 10. CDR3 protein: CASSPSLTGGTYGYTF. CDR3 bases: TGTGCCAGCAGTCCCTCCTTGACAGGGGGCACCTATGGCTACACCTTC.

This clonotype is judged medium-sized (0.01 to 0.1%). The chain couples TRBV7-6 to TRBJ2-7, with D possibly matching TRBD2 (6 bases). CDR1 SGHVS and CDR2 FNYEAQ come from the germline V gene. The CDR3 has 15 amino acids. Trimming shortened V by 1 base and J by 2 bases, and 12 bases separated the two germline ends. The CDR3 bases are TGTGCCAGCAGCTTAGTGGGGGGTCCCACCTACGAGCAGTACTTC. Protein sequence: CASSLVGGPTYEQYF.

This chain uses TRBV11-3 with TRBJ2-1; TRBD1 matches at 8 bases. Germline trimming cut 1 base from V and 6 bases from J; bases unmatched to any gene: 2. This CDR3 spans 14 amino acids. Germline lookup yields CDR1 SGHNT and CDR2 YENEEA. CDR3 DNA: TGTGCCAGCAGCTTAGGGACAGGGATCAATGAGCAGTTCTTC. Protein product: CASSLGTGINEQFF.

Only one count was recorded for this clonotype. The gene calls are TRBV4-2 and TRBJ2-1, with 8 bases identical to TRBD2. J was trimmed by 6 bases and V by 5 bases; bases with no gene match: 9. CDR3 length equals 15 residues. CDR1 is LGHNA, CDR2 YNFKEQ, per germline. The CDR3 coding sequence is TGTGCCAGCAGCTATAGCGGGATCGGGTCCAATGAGCAGTTCTTC. This codes for CASSYSGIGSNEQFF.

In its sample, this clonotype was seen a few times. This chain connects TRBV7-9 to TRBJ2-5, with 9 nucleotides matching TRBD1. Germline V gives CDR1 SEHNR, CDR2 FQNEAQ (reference sequence). V lost 4 bases, J lost 5 bases, and 5 bases stayed unmatched. This CDR3 is 14 amino acids long. CDR3 bases: TGTGCCAGCAGCTCGGGACAGGGTTACGAGACCCAGTACTTC. It is translated as CASSSGQGYETQYF.

The CDR3 nucleotides are TGTGCCAGCACCGTTAAAGGTCGATATGGCTACACCTTC. Translation gives CASTVKGRYGYTF. The genes are TRBV5-8 and TRBJ1-2; unclear D gene. Deletions cut 6 bases from V and 5 bases from J, with 14 bases between. CDR3 size: 13 residues. Per the germline V gene, CDR1 is SGHTS and CDR2 is YDEGEE.